This T cell receptor beta chain was identified in a study of tissue T cells after allogeneic stem cell transplantation. As for this clone: Its antigen is still unknown. Gene names are the mouse ones. The read comes to an end 1 residue before the CDR3 does, leaving the germline J gene to fill in the end.

TCRbeta CDR3 was sequenced at survey depth with template counts. Assay used: immunoSEQ multiplex PCR; TCRdb lists only in-frame clones, some missing. The sample carries roughly 51,000 clones, 73% recorded once. The V end lost 1 base, the J end lost 1 base, and 6 bases lay between the germline ends. The CDR3 extends over 14 amino acids. Germline CDR1 and CDR2: LGHNA and YNLKQL (reference sequence). General study results and limits: Blood and spleen captured only part of the tissue TCR repertoire. Motif-based clustering found tissue-specific repertoire signatures shared across patients, though few clones were shared. This small cohort was clinically heterogeneous, and sampling depth was a limitation.

The chain carries TRBV5 and TRBJ2-3; tentatively, D is TRBD1 (5 bases). Source material: sorted cells pooled from one or two spleens. The TCR comes from a pool of C57BL/6 mice in good health. The CDR3 bases that were read are TGTGCCAGCAGCCAAGTAGGGGGTGCAGAAACGCTGTAT. Its protein is CASSQVGGAETLY. The full CDR3 reads CASSQVGGAETLYF.